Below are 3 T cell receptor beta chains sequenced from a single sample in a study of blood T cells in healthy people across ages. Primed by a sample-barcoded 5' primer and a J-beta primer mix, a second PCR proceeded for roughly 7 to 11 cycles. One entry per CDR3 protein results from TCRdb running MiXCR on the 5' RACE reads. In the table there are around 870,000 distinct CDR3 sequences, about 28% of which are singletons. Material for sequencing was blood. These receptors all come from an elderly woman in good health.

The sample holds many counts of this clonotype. CDR3: CASSQEGGVAVETQYF. The CDR3 DNA reads TGCGCCAGCAGCCAAGAAGGAGGAGTAGCGGTAGAGACCCAGTACTTC. The chain couples TRBV4-1 to TRBJ2-5, with D possibly TRBD2 on 6 matching bases. The length of the CDR3 is 16 residues. Per germline, CDR1 MGHRA and CDR2 YSYEKL. Deletions cut 0 bases from V and 4 bases from J, with 15 bases between.

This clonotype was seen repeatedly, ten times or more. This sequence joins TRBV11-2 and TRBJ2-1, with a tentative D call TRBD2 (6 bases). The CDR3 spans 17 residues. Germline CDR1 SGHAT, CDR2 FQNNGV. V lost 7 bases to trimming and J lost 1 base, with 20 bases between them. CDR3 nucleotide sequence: TGTGCCAGCATTGTCGGGCGGGGAGTTGGGTCCTACAATGAGCAGTTCTTC. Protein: CASIVGRGVGSYNEQFF.

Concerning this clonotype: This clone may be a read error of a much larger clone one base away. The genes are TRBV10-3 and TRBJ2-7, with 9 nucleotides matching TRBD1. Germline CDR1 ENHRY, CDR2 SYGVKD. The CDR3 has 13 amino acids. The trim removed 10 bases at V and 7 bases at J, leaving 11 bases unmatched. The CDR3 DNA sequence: TGTGCCAAAACAGGGGGCGTAAGAAATGAGCAGTACTTC. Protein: CAKTGGVRNEQYF.